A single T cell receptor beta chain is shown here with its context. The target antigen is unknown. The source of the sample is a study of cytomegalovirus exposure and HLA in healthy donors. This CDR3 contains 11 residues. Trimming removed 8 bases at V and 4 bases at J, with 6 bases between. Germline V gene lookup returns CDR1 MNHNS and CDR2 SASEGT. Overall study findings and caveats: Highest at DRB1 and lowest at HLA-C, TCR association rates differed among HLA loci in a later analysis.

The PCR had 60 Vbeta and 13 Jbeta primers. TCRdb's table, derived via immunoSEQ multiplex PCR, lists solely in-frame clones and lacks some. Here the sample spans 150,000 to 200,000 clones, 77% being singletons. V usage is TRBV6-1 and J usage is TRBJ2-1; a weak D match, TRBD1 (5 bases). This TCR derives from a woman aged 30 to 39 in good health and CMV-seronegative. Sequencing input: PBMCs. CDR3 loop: CASQGYNEQFF. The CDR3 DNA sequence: TGTGCCAGCCAGGGATACAATGAGCAGTTCTTC.